This T cell receptor (beta chain) is drawn from a study of blood T cell repertoires in COVID-19. The overall study: In each case, the material was cDNA or gDNA derived from T cells, B-cell-depleted T cells, or PBMCs.

Germline V gene data show CDR1 as MNHEY and CDR2 as SVGAGI. Trimming removed 5 bases from V and 8 bases from J, with 13 bases in between. This CDR3 contains 13 residues. TCRdb's copy holds only in-frame clones and misses some; the assay was immunoSEQ multiplex PCR. The sample contains fewer than 200,000 clones, approximately 90% of which appear only once. The chain is built from TRBV6-5 and TRBJ2-1; a possible D gene is TRBD2 (6 bases). The receptor's source is a woman between 45 and 60 years old with acute or convalescent COVID-19. The specimen was peripheral blood. The DNA for the CDR3 is TGTGCCAGCAGTACTTTCGGAGGGGATGAGCAGTTCTTC. This encodes CASSTFGGDEQFF.